This T cell receptor (beta chain) was recorded in a study of technical replicates of blood from a handful of donors. Deletions cut 6 bases from V and 8 bases from J, with 16 bases between. The length of the CDR3 is 13 residues. The V gene's germline CDR1 is WNHNN and CDR2 SYGVQD (reference sequence). This clone appeared once. Only in-frame clones appear in the TCRdb table, and some are missing; sequencing was by immunoSEQ multiplex PCR. Of tens of thousands of clones listed, 85% to 95% are singletons. Sequences were obtained from T cells isolated from PBMCs. This sequence joins TRBV10-1 and TRBJ1-1; D perhaps matches TRBD1 (6 bases). The sequence derives from a human donor in good health. CDR3 coding DNA: TGCGCCAGCAGCATACAGGGCCCTAGCGAAGCTTTCTTT. Translated: CASSIQGPSEAFF.